The 15 T cell receptor beta chains reported below all come from one sample, sequenced in a study of spatial heterogeneity in lung cancer. As for time point: sample taken at primary tumor resection. The sequenced material consisted of unsorted whole RNA from tumor, nontumor lung or frozen PBMC. From the 5' RACE reads, TCRdb called clonotypes with MiXCR, one entry per CDR3 protein. The sample has 40,000 to 50,000 distinct CDR3 sequences; approximately 7.6% are singletons. The sample consisted of PBMCs, taken at surgery. The origin of the receptors is a female donor with early-stage non-small cell lung cancer.

This clonotype was recorded a few times. V usage is TRBV5-1 and J usage is TRBJ2-7; TRBD2 is a possible D gene (6 bases). V shed 6 bases and J shed 9 bases, with 25 bases lying between them. The length of the CDR3 is 15 residues. Germline V gene lookup returns CDR1 SGHRS and CDR2 YFSETQ. The CDR3 DNA follows: TGCGCCAGCACCCCTCAACGGGACGCGGGACTCGGGCAGTACTTC. Translated, it gives CASTPQRDAGLGQYF.

This clonotype has more than one count but fewer than ten. This chain uses TRBV20-1 with TRBJ2-5; 13 nucleotides agree with TRBD2. Trimming removed 5 bases from V and 1 base from J; junction bases left unmatched: 4. CDR1 DFQATT and CDR2 SNEGSKA come from the germline V gene (reference sequence). The CDR3 totals 15 residues. This CDR3 reads CSAPLAGGIQETQYF. CDR3 sequence (DNA): TGCAGTGCTCCACTAGCGGGGGGGATCCAAGAGACCCAGTACTTC.

This chain joins TRBV12-3 or TRBV12-4 and TRBJ1-1; no definite D call. V dropped 6 bases and J dropped 1 base, with 12 bases sitting between them. CDR3 length: 14 amino acids. The CDR3 DNA is TGTGCCAGCAGGCTACATACAGCGAACACTGAAGCTTTCTTT. Protein sequence: CASRLHTANTEAFF.

This chain connects TRBV7-9 to TRBJ2-1; TRBD2 might be the D (5 bases). Trimming removed 5 bases at V and 4 bases at J, with 18 bases between. The CDR3 is 16 residues long. Germline CDR1 SEHNR, CDR2 FQNEAQ (reference sequence). The CDR3 here is CASSPKSSDLYNEQFF. The CDR3 DNA reads as TGTGCCAGCAGCCCTAAGAGTAGCGATCTTTACAATGAGCAGTTCTTC.

This clonotype occurred many times. The genes are TRBV20-1 and TRBJ2-3; 9 bases align to TRBD2. Germline values: CDR1 DFQATT, CDR2 SNEGSKA (reference sequence). The CDR3 spans 15 residues. V lost 4 bases, J lost 3 bases, and 8 bases stayed unmatched. CDR3 loop: CSATPGLATTDTQYF. The CDR3 nucleotides read TGCAGTGCTACACCGGGACTAGCCACAACAGATACGCAGTATTTT.

The V gene is TRBV12-3 or TRBV12-4, the J gene TRBJ2-1; tentatively, D is TRBD1 or TRBD2 (6 bases each). Between the trimmed V and J ends, which lost 8 bases and 3 bases, there was a span of 11 bases. CDR3 length: 13 residues. The DNA of the CDR3 is TGTGCCAGCCAGGAGGGGGGCTACAATGAGCAGTTCTTC. This translates into CASQEGGYNEQFF.

The V and J genes are TRBV29-1 and TRBJ2-1, with a possible D match to TRBD1 (5 bases). Trimming stripped 6 bases from V and 5 bases from J, with 14 bases between. The CDR3 sequence is 13 residues long. Per germline, CDR1 SQVTM and CDR2 ANQGSEA. CDR3 nucleotides: TGCAGCGTGGGATCAGGGTGGGACAATGAGCAGTTCTTC. As protein: CSVGSGWDNEQFF.

This clonotype was seen ten or more times. The chain links TRBV4-3 to TRBJ1-1; D unresolved. Germline CDR1 reads LGHNA; CDR2 reads YSLEER. The CDR3 is made up of 16 amino acids. V lost 2 bases and J 5 bases, leaving 18 bases between the germline ends. The CDR3 region is CASSQWYNTRETEAFF. The CDR3, as DNA: TGCGCCAGCAGCCAATGGTATAATACAAGGGAGACTGAAGCTTTCTTT.

The chain's CDR3 is CASSPETAKPYEQYF. CDR3 nucleotides: TGTGCCAGCAGCCCGGAGACAGCAAAGCCCTACGAGCAGTACTTC. The V gene is TRBV7-3, the J gene TRBJ2-7; a possible D gene is TRBD1 (5 bases). Germline assignment: CDR1 SGHTA and CDR2 FQGTGA. V was pared by 5 bases and J by 2 bases, with 16 bases between. The CDR3 is 15 amino acids.

This clonotype has only a few counts. The chain links TRBV12-3 or TRBV12-4 to TRBJ2-3; D possibly uses TRBD1 or TRBD2 (6 bases each). Trimming pared 5 bases from V and 5 bases from J, leaving 20 bases between. The length of the CDR3 is 16 residues. CDR3 nucleotide sequence: TGTGCCAGCAGTCCACTACCCCGGGGGCGCTTAGATACGCAGTATTTT. As protein: CASSPLPRGRLDTQYF.

V and J are TRBV12-3 or TRBV12-4 and TRBJ2-1; D is perhaps TRBD1 or TRBD2 (6 bases each). Between the trimmed V and J ends, which lost 4 bases and 4 bases, there was a span of 23 bases. The CDR3 is 18 residues long. The CDR3 loop reads CASSSGSGAGRFYNEQFF. The CDR3 DNA sequence: TGTGCCAGCAGTTCAGGCTCGGGGGCAGGGAGATTTTACAATGAGCAGTTCTTC.

There are many counts of this clonotype. The chain couples TRBV29-1 to TRBJ1-4; tentatively, D is TRBD1 (6 bases). From germline, CDR1 is SQVTM and CDR2 ANQGSEA. V was pared by 7 bases and J by 7 bases, with 19 bases between. The CDR3 spans 14 residues. CDR3 sequence reads: CSARQGQRFEKLFF. For the CDR3, the DNA is TGCAGCGCTCGTCAGGGGCAACGGTTTGAAAAACTGTTTTTT.

The J gene is TRBJ1-3, the V gene TRBV19; the D is unclear. In germline, CDR1 is LNHDA, CDR2 SQIVND (reference sequence). The CDR3 extends over 14 amino acids. Between the trimmed V and J ends, which lost 8 bases and 0 bases, there was a span of 11 bases. This CDR3 reads CASRLGHSGNTIYF. In nucleotides, the CDR3 is TGTGCCAGTCGCCTCGGCCACTCTGGAAACACCATATATTTT.

This clonotype was picked up many times. This chain links TRBV6-2 or TRBV6-3 with TRBJ2-5; no clear D gene. The CDR3 has 13 amino acids. Trimming took 4 bases from V and 5 from J, leaving 11 bases between them. CDR1 is MNHEY and CDR2 is SVGEGT in the germline V gene. CDR3 in DNA: TGTGCCAGCAGTTTCGGCAGGTTCGAGACCCAGTACTTC. This codes for CASSFGRFETQYF.

This sequence joins TRBV6-5 and TRBJ2-7; 10 bases line up with TRBD2. This CDR3 has 17 amino acids. Germline V CDR1 and CDR2: MNHEY, SVGAGI. V lost 0 bases and J lost 3; bases outside the gene matches: 8. The CDR3 spells CASSYSWGAGGNYEQYF. CDR3 DNA sequence: TGTGCCAGCAGTTACTCGTGGGGAGCGGGGGGGAACTACGAGCAGTACTTC.